This TCR beta chain originates from a study of OX40 agonist ivuxolimab in advanced cancers. The wider study: Patients took ivuxolimab, an agonistic anti-OX40 (CD134) antibody. Antecedent anti-PD-1, anti-PD-L1 or anti-CTLA-4 therapy was permissible, with over 35% having received some.

The CDR3 runs to 14 residues. Germline loops: CDR1 SEHNR, CDR2 FQNEAQ (reference sequence). V dropped 0 bases and J dropped 6 bases, with 8 bases sitting between them. Anyone with autoimmune disease history or systemic immunosuppression was excluded. Libraries were prepared by immunoSEQ multiplex PCR; TCRdb keeps only in-frame clonotypes and omits some of them. The sample has some 19,000 clones, around 87% seen once. The sample consisted of CD4+ or CD8+ T cells sorted from blood, taken in a trial of the OX40 agonist ivuxolimab. The J gene is TRBJ1-4, the V gene TRBV7-9; D might be TRBD1 (5 bases). This clonotype originated in an adult with an advanced solid tumor such as melanoma, head and neck, liver or kidney cancer. The CDR3: CASSLAGGYEKLFF. CDR3 sequence (DNA): TGTGCCAGCAGCTTAGCCGGGGGGTATGAAAAACTGTTTTTT.